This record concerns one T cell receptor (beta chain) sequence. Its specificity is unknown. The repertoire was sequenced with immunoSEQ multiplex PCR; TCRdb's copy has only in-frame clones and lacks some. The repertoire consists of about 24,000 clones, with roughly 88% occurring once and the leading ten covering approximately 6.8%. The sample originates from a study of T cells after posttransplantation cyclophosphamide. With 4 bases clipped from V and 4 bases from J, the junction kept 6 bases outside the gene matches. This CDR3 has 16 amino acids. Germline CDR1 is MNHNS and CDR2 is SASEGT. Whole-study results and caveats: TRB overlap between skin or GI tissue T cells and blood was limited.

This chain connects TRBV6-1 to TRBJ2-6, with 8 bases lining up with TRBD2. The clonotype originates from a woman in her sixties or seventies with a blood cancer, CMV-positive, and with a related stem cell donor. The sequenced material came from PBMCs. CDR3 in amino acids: CASSGGLVGGANVLTF. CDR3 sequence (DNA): TGTGCCAGCAGTGGGGGACTAGTCGGCGGGGCCAACGTCCTGACTTTC.